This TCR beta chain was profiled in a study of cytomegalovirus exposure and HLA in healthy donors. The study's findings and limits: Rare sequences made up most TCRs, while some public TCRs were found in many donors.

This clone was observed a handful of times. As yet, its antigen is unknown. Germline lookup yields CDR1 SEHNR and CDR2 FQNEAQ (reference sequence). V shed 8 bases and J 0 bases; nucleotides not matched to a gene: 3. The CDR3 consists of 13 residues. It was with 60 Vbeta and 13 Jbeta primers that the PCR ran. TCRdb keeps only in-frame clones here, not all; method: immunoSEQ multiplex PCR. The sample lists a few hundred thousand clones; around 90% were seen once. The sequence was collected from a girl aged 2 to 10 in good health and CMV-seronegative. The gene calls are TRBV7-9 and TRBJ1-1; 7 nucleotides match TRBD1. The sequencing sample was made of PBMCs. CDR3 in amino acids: CASSGQLNTEAFF. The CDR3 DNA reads TGTGCCAGCTCGGGACAGCTGAACACTGAAGCTTTCTTT.